These T cell receptor beta chains were read from a single sample in a study of T cells after yellow fever vaccination. TCRdb re-called the 5' RACE reads with MiXCR, one entry per CDR3 protein. The sample shows 400,000 to 450,000 distinct CDR3 sequences, around 20% of them seen only once. The sequencing used PBMCs, collected before the yellow fever booster vaccination. The receptors here all came from a young man who received the YFV17D yellow fever vaccine. The CDR3 runs from the conserved cysteine through the conserved F or W.

>TRBV4-1|TRBJ1-3
CASSQDWIGQRSGNTIYF
>TRBV6-6|TRBJ2-1
CASRTGGLDEQFF
>TRBV21-1|TRBJ2-1
CASSKGELDNEQFF
>TRBV4-3|TRBJ2-5
CASSPDYRETQYF
>TRBV6-1|TRBJ2-5
CASSEVTATETQYF
>TRBV7-9|TRBJ1-5
CASSPGINQPQHF
>TRBV7-9|TRBJ2-4
CASSLRDSLAKNIQYF
>TRBV12-3/TRBV12-4|TRBJ2-5
CASSSAPTLDGDQETQYF
>TRBV5-1|TRBJ2-3
CASSFLMDTQYF
>TRBV7-2|TRBJ2-3
CASSSRQGSTDTQYF
>TRBV15|TRBJ1-2
CATGRGGGYGYTF
>TRBV27|TRBJ2-3
CASSSLETSASFEQYF
>TRBV20-1|TRBJ1-1
CSAREQIGREAFF
>TRBV7-2|TRBJ2-5
CASSQGTQETQYF
>TRBV18|TRBJ2-6
CASSPQGGPGANVLTF
>TRBV4-1|TRBJ1-3
CASSQGQGRSGNTIYF
>TRBV28|TRBJ1-3
CASSLAGTGGSGNTIYF
>TRBV30|TRBJ1-1
CAWMKSSGLKAESFF
>TRBV5-1|TRBJ2-5
CASSPTGQQETQYF
>TRBV6-1|TRBJ1-5
CASLYRVSNQPQHF
>TRBV5-1|TRBJ2-1
CASSLVRSSYNEQFF
>TRBV18|TRBJ2-7
CASSPTGTGPYEQYF
>TRBV3-1|TRBJ1-2
CASQQGYGYTF
>TRBV10-3|TRBJ1-3
CAISPTGTAGNTIYF
>TRBV10-3|TRBJ2-5
CAISGGDSVETQYF
>TRBV24-1|TRBJ1-2
CATSKRTGDGYTF
>TRBV27|TRBJ1-4
CASSLGPSHEKLFF
>TRBV5-5|TRBJ2-3
CASSVGAADTDTQYF
>TRBV20-1|TRBJ2-2
CAVAGALNTGELFF
>TRBV11-2|TRBJ2-1
CASSLRSRGFLSSYNEQFF
>TRBV20-1|TRBJ2-3
CSAERVGDTQYF
>TRBV7-2|TRBJ1-2
CASSLTGLGWSGYTF
>TRBV5-1|TRBJ1-1
CASSLEAARTEAFF
>TRBV4-3|TRBJ2-3
CASSQDWRELGPDTQYF
>TRBV20-1|TRBJ1-1
CSARDLTNTEAFF
>TRBV12-5|TRBJ2-2
CASGPNTGELFF
>TRBV12-3/TRBV12-4|TRBJ2-2
CASGRYTGELFF
>TRBV6-5|TRBJ1-1
CASSRVFGGGTEAFF
>TRBV6-1|TRBJ1-2
CASSGGQGAGGYTF
>TRBV12-3/TRBV12-4|TRBJ1-3
CASSLVRSSGNTIYF
>TRBV12-3/TRBV12-4|TRBJ2-5
CASSLRESWETQYF
>TRBV27|TRBJ2-6
CASSFGRGGLGANVLTF
>TRBV25-1|TRBJ2-5
CASRISGGETQYF
>TRBV6-5|TRBJ1-4
CASSADGNEKLFF
>TRBV7-2|TRBJ2-1
CASRAGGPLYEQFF
>TRBV7-2|TRBJ1-2
CASSMGQGAYYGYTF
>TRBV6-2/TRBV6-3|TRBJ2-7
CASSGRPHSNEQYF
>TRBV20-1|TRBJ2-1
CSAPRSGGATLNEQFF
>TRBV29-1|TRBJ1-4
CSAQQGAGEKLFF
>TRBV4-2|TRBJ2-1
CASSQALAVPYNEQFF